These T cell receptor beta chains were read from a single sample in a study of blood T cell repertoires in COVID-19. The repertoire was sequenced with immunoSEQ multiplex PCR; TCRdb's copy has only in-frame clones and lacks some. The sample carries nearly 45,000 clones, about four fifths recorded once. Specimen: peripheral blood. Receptors were obtained from a human donor in a cohort sampled during active COVID-19. Both conserved end residues are trimmed from each CDR3. Fields, in order: J gene, V gene, CDR3 protein.

TRBJ2-7 TRBV7-9 ASSGGTGRNEQY
TRBJ1-5 TRBV5-6 ASSFPGLRPHQPQH
TRBJ2-3 TRBV7-2 ASSLVPDSSTDTQY
TRBJ2-1 TRBV6-4 ARDLNRGSSEQF
TRBJ1-2 TRBV5-4 ASSLNRGNYGYT
TRBJ2-1 TRBV6-2/TRBV6-3 ASSYPAGGLAKRGEQF
TRBJ1-2 TRBV4-1 ASSPRGGPDYGYT
TRBJ2-7 TRBV18 ASSPRPDEQY
TRBJ2-7 TRBV3-1/TRBV3-2 ASSRDRGYEQY
TRBJ2-5 TRBV6-5 ASSYGLADGETQY
TRBJ2-7 TRBV24-1 ATSNPGDKNEQY
TRBJ2-7 TRBV10-3 AIRPTGLGSYEQY
TRBJ2-3 TRBV2 ASKTGQGSTDTQY
TRBJ2-1 TRBV2 ASSARGYEQF
TRBJ2-7 TRBV6-5 ASSSRDREGYEQY
TRBJ1-6 TRBV6-1 ASSEARVAPLH
TRBJ2-2 TRBV18 ASSPPTGSDTGELF
TRBJ1-3 TRBV28 ASSPGTGLGNTIY
TRBJ2-3 TRBV24-1 ATTDTGGDTDTQY
TRBJ1-2 TRBV14 ASSQAGVLHYGYT
TRBJ2-5 TRBV27 ASSLLMVSGVQETQY
TRBJ2-2 TRBV7-9 ASSSGRGANTGELF
TRBJ1-2 TRBV7-9 ASSLAGTEYGYT
TRBJ1-3 TRBV3-1/TRBV3-2 ASSQQGGNTIY
TRBJ2-1 TRBV9 ASSFTKLGGDEQF
TRBJ1-2 TRBV12-3/TRBV12-4 ASSFTGSYGYT
TRBJ2-7 TRBV6-5 ASVLSNPQYEQY
TRBJ2-3 TRBV4-1 ASSPGRDFTDTQY
TRBJ2-1 TRBV28 ASSLVGEGYNEQF
TRBJ2-1 TRBV7-9 ASLKMGGGNEQF
TRBJ2-2 TRBV5-6 ASSSGQGRWTGELF
TRBJ2-5 TRBV10-2 ASSRSQETQY
TRBJ2-1 TRBV30 AWTILAGGQNEQF
TRBJ2-3 TRBV7-2 ASSLKAGGPYTQY
TRBJ1-2 TRBV19 AAHGVEGAGYT
TRBJ1-4 TRBV28 ASNSLQGAGEKLF
TRBJ2-5 TRBV7-9 ASSTGQGWETQY
TRBJ2-7 TRBV19 ASSIKTSGKNEQY
TRBJ2-7 TRBV2 ASSYLAGGYEQY
TRBJ2-2 TRBV27 ASSLLPPGLAANTGELF
TRBJ2-7 TRBV14 ASSQGPSDTYEQY
TRBJ2-7 TRBV5-1 ASSPGHLSYEQY
TRBJ1-3 TRBV7-2 ASSLRTGNSGNTIY
TRBJ2-3 TRBV4-1 ASSQVGGLVADTQY
TRBJ1-4 TRBV25-1 ASSEGAWGLGEKLF
TRBJ1-3 TRBV4-3 ASSQDRGYSGNTIY
TRBJ2-7 TRBV18 ASSQGLAGLSYEQY
TRBJ2-2 TRBV7-8 ASSLLAGGTNTGELF
TRBJ1-2 TRBV6-4 ASSDTTQGLDYGYT